This entry is about one T cell receptor beta chain. What it recognizes is unknown. This CDR3 fails to terminate in the conserved phenylalanine or tryptophan, so it likely reflects a read error. The limits of the CDR3 on the DNA are not certain, so only TCRdb's listed CDR3 is given. This sample stems from a study of cytomegalovirus exposure and HLA in healthy donors. PCR amplification relied on 60 Vbeta primers (plus 13 Jbeta primers). Sequencing used immunoSEQ multiplex PCR; TCRdb keeps in-frame clones, though not all of them. The sample holds fewer than 130,000 clones; about 90% are singletons and the top ten take approximately 1.8%. Study-wide results and caveats: An analysis was carried out at a later point. It showed that HLA-associated TCR beta chains were more clonally expanded than equally common non-associated chains. Apart from CMV serostatus, no immune exposure information was available.

Germline CDR1 and CDR2: SEHNR and FQNEAQ (reference sequence). Inclusive of both ends, the CDR3 amounts to 12 amino acids. This TCR came from a man aged 35-49 years in good health and CMV-seronegative. This chain links TRBV7-9 with TRBJ1-1. The source material was PBMCs. CDR3 loop: CASSLGGPGLEV.